This entry features one T cell receptor beta chain sequence. This entry comes from a study of memory CD4+ T cells and cytomegalovirus serostatus. This CDR3 is 14 amino acids long. The germline V gene has CDR1 MDHEN and CDR2 SYDVKM. V lost 5 bases to trimming and J lost 9 bases; unmatched junction nucleotides: 7. TCRdb keeps only in-frame clones here, not all; method: immunoSEQ multiplex PCR. The sample records some 52,000 clones, 65% to 80% being singletons. The sort gate was single viable CD3+CD4+CD8-CD45RO+ cells for memory CD4+ T cells. The receptor comes from an adult in good health and CMV-seropositive. Source material: memory CD4+ T cells from blood. V is TRBV28 and J is TRBJ2-1; the match to TRBD2 covers 10 bases. In DNA, the CDR3 is TGTGCCAGCAGTCTGCTAGCGGGAGTCGTTGAGCAGTTCTTC. The encoded protein is CASSLLAGVVEQFF.